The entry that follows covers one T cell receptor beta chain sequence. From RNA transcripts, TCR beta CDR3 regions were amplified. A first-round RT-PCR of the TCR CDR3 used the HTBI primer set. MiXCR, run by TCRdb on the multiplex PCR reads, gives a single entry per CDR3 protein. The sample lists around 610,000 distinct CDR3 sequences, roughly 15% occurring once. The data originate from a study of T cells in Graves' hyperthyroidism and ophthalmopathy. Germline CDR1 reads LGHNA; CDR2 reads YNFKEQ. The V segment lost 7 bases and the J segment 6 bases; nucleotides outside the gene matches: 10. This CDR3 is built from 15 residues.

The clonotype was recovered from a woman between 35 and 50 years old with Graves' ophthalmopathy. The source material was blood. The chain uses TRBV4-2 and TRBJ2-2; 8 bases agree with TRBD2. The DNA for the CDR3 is TGTGCCAGCAACCGAGCGGGAGCTAGCGCCGGGGAGCTGTTTTTT. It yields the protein CASNRAGASAGELFF.